Listed below are T cell receptor beta chains from one sample, sequenced in a study of blood T cells in healthy people across ages. In TCRdb, the 5' RACE reads were re-called with MiXCR into one record per CDR3 protein. The sample records fewer than 700,000 distinct CDR3 sequences, roughly 48% being singletons. Sequences were obtained from blood. The receptors originated from a man of 80 years or more in good health. CDR3s include the opening cysteine and the closing phenylalanine or tryptophan. D genes are given only for firm matches. The listing skips clone size in some rows; elsewhere it reads once, few, many or a size class.

>-|15|TRBJ2-2|-|TRBV20-1
CSAPPPGSNTGELFF
TGCAGTGCCCCACCTCCGGGGTCTAACACCGGGGAGCTGTTTTTT
>-|14|TRBJ1-2|-|TRBV10-3
CAISESREGGGYTF
TGTGCCATCAGTGAGTCGAGGGAGGGAGGTGGCTACACCTTC
>-|15|TRBJ1-4|-|TRBV7-9
CASSLDQRRNEKLFF
TGTGCCAGCAGCTTAGACCAGAGGCGTAATGAAAAACTGTTTTTT
>TRBD2|16|TRBJ2-3|few|TRBV11-1
CASSPGLAGATDTQYF
TGTGCCAGCAGTCCCGGACTAGCGGGAGCCACAGATACGCAGTATTTT
>TRBD2|15|TRBJ2-3|-|TRBV7-2
CASSYVAGGPDTQYF
TGTGCCAGCAGCTACGTAGCGGGGGGGCCCGATACGCAGTATTTT
>-|15|TRBJ2-1|-|TRBV24-1
CATTWDALFQGEQFF
TGTGCCACCACGTGGGACGCCCTTTTCCAGGGTGAGCAGTTCTTC
>-|15|TRBJ1-6|-|TRBV6-1
CASSEDGAANSPLHF
TGTGCCAGCAGTGAAGACGGGGCAGCCAATTCACCCCTCCACTTT
>-|14|TRBJ2-1|few|TRBV12-3/TRBV12-4
CASITGFGYNEQFF
TGTGCCAGCATTACGGGTTTTGGGTACAATGAGCAGTTCTTC
>-|15|TRBJ1-2|many|TRBV3-1
CASSPLGTANYGYTF
TGTGCCAGCAGCCCACTGGGAACCGCTAACTATGGCTACACCTTC
>-|15|TRBJ2-3|few|TRBV7-2
CASSLELQSTDTQYF
TGTGCCAGCAGCTTAGAACTCCAAAGCACAGATACGCAGTATTTT
>-|13|TRBJ2-3|-|TRBV29-1
CSGAPPGTDTRYF
TGCAGCGGAGCACCGCCGGGCACAGATACGCGGTATTTT
>-|15|TRBJ2-7|-|TRBV3-1
CASSQDLATSYEQYF
TGTGCCAGCAGCCAAGATCTGGCCACCTCCTACGAGCAGTACTTC
>-|17|TRBJ2-4|-|TRBV21-1
CASSKAGRPLAKNIQYF
TGTGCCAGCAGCAAAGCAGGGAGGCCTTTAGCCAAAAACATTCAGTACTTC
>TRBD2|18|TRBJ2-4|few|TRBV3-1
CASSPPTAGGLAKNIQYF
TGTGCCAGCAGCCCCCCCACCGCGGGGGGGCTAGCCAAAAACATTCAGTACTTC
>TRBD1|17|TRBJ2-1|-|TRBV5-1
CASSLAEGAHLYNEQFF
TGCGCCAGCAGCTTGGCCGAGGGGGCCCACTTGTACAATGAGCAGTTCTTC
>TRBD2|16|TRBJ2-3|many|TRBV7-9
CASRSTSGRSEDTQYF
TGTGCCAGCAGATCGACTAGCGGGAGAAGTGAAGATACGCAGTATTTT
>-|15|TRBJ2-6|few|TRBV7-2
CASSFGGSGANVLTF
TGTGCCAGCAGCTTTGGGGGATCTGGGGCCAACGTCCTGACTTTC
>TRBD2|15|TRBJ2-1|once|TRBV5-1
CASSLGTSGGSEQFF
TGCGCCAGCAGCTTGGGAACTAGCGGGGGAAGTGAGCAGTTCTTC
>-|16|TRBJ2-3|-|TRBV7-8
CASSNRLGGAGDTQYF
TGTGCCAGCAGTAATAGACTGGGGGGGGCAGGGGATACGCAGTATTTT
>TRBD1|14|TRBJ1-1|few|TRBV29-1
CSVAGQGARTEAFF
TGCAGCGTTGCTGGACAGGGGGCGCGCACTGAAGCTTTCTTT
>-|15|TRBJ2-7|many|TRBV7-2
CASSLSGGRSYEQYF
TGTGCCAGCAGCTTAAGCGGCGGGCGATCCTACGAGCAGTACTTC
>-|16|TRBJ2-3|-|TRBV6-6
CASIYSGGWGTDTQYF
TGTGCCAGCATCTACAGCGGCGGGTGGGGCACAGATACGCAGTATTTT
>TRBD2|14|TRBJ2-7|few|TRBV9
CASGGLAATYEQYF
TGTGCCAGCGGTGGACTAGCGGCCACCTACGAGCAGTACTTC
>-|11|TRBJ2-1|few|TRBV12-3/TRBV12-4
CASSPRTEQFF
TGTGCCAGCTCCCCGAGGACAGAGCAGTTCTTC
>-|16|TRBJ2-1|-|TRBV20-1
CSASPLDTKIYNEQFF
TGCAGTGCTAGTCCTCTGGACACGAAGATCTACAATGAGCAGTTCTTC
>TRBD1|16|TRBJ2-7|few|TRBV3-1
CASSLWHQGARYEQYF
TGTGCCAGCAGCCTATGGCACCAGGGGGCAAGGTACGAGCAGTACTTC
>TRBD2|15|TRBJ2-3|once|TRBV28
CATAGTSGPGGTQYF
TGTGCCACCGCCGGGACTAGCGGGCCAGGGGGTACGCAGTATTTT
>-|13|TRBJ1-5|-|TRBV3-1
CASSQGGIQPQHF
TGTGCCAGCAGCCAAGGTGGGATACAGCCCCAGCATTTT
>TRBD1|17|TRBJ2-7|-|TRBV5-8
CASSWVTGTDISYEQYF
TGTGCCAGCAGCTGGGTAACCGGGACAGACATCTCCTACGAGCAGTACTTC
>TRBD1|16|TRBJ1-3|-|TRBV7-2
CASSLMYRGLGNTIYF
TGTGCCAGCAGCTTAATGTACAGGGGGTTGGGAAACACCATATATTTT